This T cell receptor beta chain stems from a study of tumor-infiltrating lymphocytes in glioblastoma multiforme. TCR beta libraries were built from RNA through three nested multiplex PCR rounds using modified ARM-PCR. Using its own MiXCR run on the multiplex PCR reads, TCRdb lists one record per CDR3 protein. The sample has about 32,000 distinct CDR3 sequences; more than 55% are singletons. This CDR3 contains 14 residues. The germline gives CDR1 DFQATT, CDR2 SNEGSKA (reference sequence). V gave up 0 bases and J gave up 7 bases, with 12 bases separating them. The TCR originated in a male donor with glioblastoma. This chain connects TRBV20-1 to TRBJ1-4; D gene uncertain. Sequences were obtained from brain tumor tissue. CDR3 protein: CSAREDLTTEKLFF. The CDR3, as DNA: TGCAGTGCTAGAGAGGACCTGACAACTGAAAAACTGTTTTTT.